These 22 T cell receptor beta chains originate from one sample sequenced in a study of cytomegalovirus exposure and HLA in healthy donors. 60 Vbeta and 13 Jbeta primers were used in PCR. Some clones are missing from TCRdb's copy, which holds only in-frame ones; the method was immunoSEQ multiplex PCR. This sample has 110,000 or so clones, with approximately 81% found just once. Sample: PBMCs. The receptors were sampled from a man aged 25-45 years in good health and CMV-seronegative.

This clone was seen once. J is TRBJ1-6 and V is TRBV5-6; TRBD1 is a possible D gene (5 bases). From germline, CDR1 is SGHDT and CDR2 YYEEEE. The CDR3 totals 12 residues. Trimming took 2 bases from V and 11 from J, leaving 8 bases between them. In DNA form, the CDR3 reads TGTGCCAGCAGCTTTTCAGGGCCACCCCTCCACTTT. Protein product: CASSFSGPPLHF.

This clone was observed a few times. The J gene is TRBJ1-2, the V gene TRBV27, with 10 bases fitting TRBD1. The germline gives CDR1 MNHEY, CDR2 SMNVEV (reference sequence). The junction had 10 bases not matched to a gene; V was cut back by 6 bases and J by 0 bases. CDR3 size: 17 residues. CDR3 loop: CASRPWTGGTSNYGYTF. CDR3 DNA: TGTGCCAGCAGGCCGTGGACAGGGGGGACCTCTAACTATGGCTACACCTTC.

The chain is built from TRBV6-1 and TRBJ1-1, with TRBD1 matching over 9 bases. This CDR3 has 16 amino acids. The V gene's germline CDR1 is MNHNS and CDR2 SASEGT. Trimming took 2 bases from V and 1 from J; bases not matched to a gene: 5. As DNA, the CDR3 is TGTGCCAGCAGTGAATTAGGGGACAGGGAGAACACTGAAGCTTTCTTT. Translation gives CASSELGDRENTEAFF.

With regard to this clone: The junction does not match germline at one end; this may be a read error. V is TRBV13 and J is TRBJ2-3, with TRBD2 matching over 10 bases. The CDR3 is made up of 16 amino acids. The germline V gene has CDR1 PRHDT and CDR2 FYEKMQ (reference sequence). The CDR3 sequence: CASSLAGGTSTDTQYF. The CDR3 region has the DNA TGTGCCAGCAGTTTAGCGGGGGGTACTTCCACAGATACGCAGTATTTT. The full variable domain, with the rest looked up from reference TRBV13 and TRBJ2-3, is AAGVIQSPRHLIKEKRETATLKCYPIPRHDTVYWYQQGPGQDPQFLISFYEKMQSDKGSIPDRFSAQQFSDYHSELNMSSLELGDSALYFCASSLAGGTSTDTQYFGPGTRLTVL.

This clone was recorded only once. The rearrangement joins TRBV29-1 to TRBJ2-3, with 7 bases that match TRBD1. V was pared by 6 bases and J by 1 base, with 10 bases of the junction left unmatched. The CDR3 extends over 15 amino acids. Germline loops: CDR1 SQVTM, CDR2 ANQGSEA. The CDR3 nucleotides are TGCAGCGTCGTCAAGACAGGGTTCGGCACAGATACGCAGTATTTT. As protein: CSVVKTGFGTDTQYF.

The V call is TRBV9, the J call TRBJ1-4; 7 nucleotides match TRBD1. Trimming at V came to 0 bases and at J to 4 bases, leaving 3 bases not matched to a gene. Per germline, CDR1 SGDLS and CDR2 YYNGEE. The CDR3 sequence is 15 residues long. The CDR3 loop is CASSVGQGSNEKLFF. The CDR3 bases are TGTGCCAGCAGCGTAGGACAGGGAAGTAATGAAAAACTGTTTTTT.

This chain joins TRBV7-9 and TRBJ2-1; maybe TRBD2 (6 bases). This CDR3 has 18 residues. The V gene lost 2 bases and the J gene lost 1 base, with 18 bases spanning the gap. The germline V gene has CDR1 SEHNR and CDR2 FQNEAQ (reference sequence). The CDR3 nucleotides are TGTGCCAGCAGCTTAATATACCTAGCGCGACGTTCCTACAATGAGCAGTTCTTC. The encoded protein is CASSLIYLARRSYNEQFF.

V gene TRBV19 combines with J gene TRBJ1-5; 9 bases align to TRBD1. The V gene's germline CDR1 is LNHDA and CDR2 SQIVND (reference sequence). The V segment lost 3 bases and the J segment 3 bases; nucleotides outside the gene matches: 3. This CDR3 has 15 residues. CDR3 sequence (DNA): TGTGCCAGTAGTATCGGGACAGGGCACAATCAGCCCCAGCATTTT. Translation gives CASSIGTGHNQPQHF.

The J gene is TRBJ1-4, the V gene TRBV9; no clear D gene. The ends were cut back, 3 bases at V and 4 bases at J, with 10 bases in the middle. CDR3 length: 14 residues. CDR1 SGDLS and CDR2 YYNGEE come from the germline V gene. CDR3 sequence reads: CASSGGLLNEKLFF. In DNA, the CDR3 is TGTGCCAGCAGCGGAGGACTGCTTAATGAAAAACTGTTTTTT.

V usage is TRBV7-2 and J usage is TRBJ2-3; 9 positions agree with TRBD2. This CDR3 has 15 amino acids. CDR1 and CDR2 from the germline V gene are SGHTA and FQGNSA. With 7 bases clipped from V and 5 bases from J, the junction kept 10 bases outside the gene matches. The CDR3 protein is CASILGGTSRDTQYF. The CDR3, as DNA: TGTGCCAGCATTCTCGGGGGGACTAGCCGAGATACGCAGTATTTT. The full variable domain, in which reference TRBV7-2 and TRBJ2-3 provide the parts outside the CDR3, is GAGVSQSPSNKVTEKGKDVELRCDPISGHTALYWYRQSLGQGLEFLIYFQGNSAPDKSGLPSDRFSAERTGGSVSTLTIQRTQQEDSAVYLCASILGGTSRDTQYFGPGTRLTVL.

In this sample, this clone turned up once. This rearrangement joins TRBV7-2 to TRBJ1-2; 9 nucleotides align to TRBD1. Germline assignment: CDR1 SGHTA and CDR2 FQGNSA. The V segment lost 5 bases and the J segment 3 bases; nucleotides outside the gene matches: 10. This CDR3 has 16 amino acids. CDR3 DNA sequence: TGTGCCAGCAGCCACGGGACAGGGACTTCGGACTATGGCTACACCTTC. It translates to CASSHGTGTSDYGYTF.

The chain employs TRBV10-1 and TRBJ1-3, with D perhaps TRBD1 (5 bases). Trimming shortened V by 7 bases and J by 0 bases, and 7 bases separated the two germline ends. The germline CDR1 and CDR2 sequences are WNHNN and SYGVQD (reference sequence). CDR3 length equals 13 residues. The CDR3 loop is CASTQGSGNTIYF. The CDR3 DNA is TGCGCCAGCACCCAGGGCTCTGGAAACACCATATATTTT.

V is TRBV27 and J is TRBJ2-7, with D possibly TRBD1 on 6 matching bases. The CDR3 has 12 residues. Germline loops: CDR1 MNHEY, CDR2 SMNVEV (reference sequence). The V gene lost 6 bases and the J gene lost 9 bases, with 15 bases spanning the gap. The CDR3 sequence is CASSSQGWGQYF. The CDR3 nucleotides are TGTGCCAGCAGCTCTCAGGGGTGGGGGCAGTACTTC.

V is TRBV6-5 and J is TRBJ2-7, with D possibly matching TRBD1 (5 bases). CDR1 is MNHEY and CDR2 is SVGAGI in the germline V gene. This CDR3 spans 14 amino acids. V was cut by 5 bases and J by 2 bases, with 13 bases left in between. The CDR3 bases are TGTGCCAGCAGTCCCCGTTGGGGCACCTACGAGCAGTACTTC. Translated: CASSPRWGTYEQYF.

V usage is TRBV15 and J usage is TRBJ1-2; possibly TRBD1 for D (5 bases). Trimming cost V 3 bases and J 10 bases, with 21 bases left between them. Germline V gene sequence: CDR1 LNHNV, CDR2 YYDKDF (reference sequence). The CDR3 spans 15 residues. The CDR3 reads CATSRGGTRDFPYTF. CDR3 bases: TGTGCCACCAGCAGGGGGGGGACCCGGGACTTCCCCTACACCTTC.

The sample holds one count of this clone. V gene TRBV6-5 combines with J gene TRBJ2-3; a weak D match, TRBD2 (5 bases). The germline CDR1 and CDR2 sequences are MNHEY and SVGAGI. Trimming left V 4 bases short and J 6 bases short, with 14 bases between. The CDR3 totals 14 residues. DNA for the CDR3: TGTGCCAGCAGTTCAAACCTCCTAGCTGATACGCAGTATTTT. Protein product: CASSSNLLADTQYF.

J is TRBJ2-1 and V is TRBV30, with 11 bases that match TRBD2. V shed 8 bases, J shed 6 bases, and the junction held 6 bases outside the gene matches. The CDR3 is 13 residues long. The V gene's germline CDR1 is GTSNPN and CDR2 SVGIG (reference sequence). CDR3 amino acids: CARGLAGPNEQFF. CDR3 DNA sequence: TGTGCCAGAGGACTAGCGGGCCCCAATGAGCAGTTCTTC. Drawing the rest from reference TRBV30 and TRBJ2-1, the complete variable domain is SQTIHQWPATLVQPVGSPLSLECTVEGTSNPNLYWYRQAAGRGLQLLFYSVGIGQISSEVPQNLSASRPQDRQFILSSKKLLLSDSGFYLCARGLAGPNEQFFGPGTRLTVL.

This clone showed up just a few times. This rearrangement joins TRBV5-1 to TRBJ2-1; TRBD2 matches at 14 bases. This CDR3 spans 17 amino acids. Germline V gene lookup returns CDR1 SGHRS and CDR2 YFSETQ. The V and J ends lost 4 bases and 4 bases, in that order; junction bases with no gene match: 7. The CDR3 sequence is CASSIGTSGSLYNEQFF. CDR3 nucleotide sequence: TGCGCCAGCAGCATCGGGACTAGCGGGAGTTTATACAATGAGCAGTTCTTC.

This sequence joins TRBV30 and TRBJ1-5; the D is unclear. Germline V gene sequence: CDR1 GTSNPN, CDR2 SVGIG (reference sequence). The CDR3 is 14 residues long. V was shortened by 4 bases and J by 6 bases, with 16 bases between the two germline ends. This CDR3 reads CAWTPGVTGQPQHF. The CDR3 region has the DNA TGTGCCTGGACCCCCGGGGTAACGGGTCAGCCCCAGCATTTT.

CDR3 sequence (DNA): TGTGCCAGCAGTCAAAGCGGGGGCACAGATACGCAGTATTTT. As protein: CASSQSGGTDTQYF. The chain employs TRBV2 and TRBJ2-3, with TRBD2 identical over 7 bases. V gave up 5 bases and J gave up 1 base; unmatched junction bases: 3. CDR3 size: 14 residues. Germline V gene lookup returns CDR1 SNHLY and CDR2 FYNNEI. Combining the CDR3 with reference TRBV2 and TRBJ2-3 gives the whole variable domain EPEVTQTPSHQVTQMGQEVILRCVPISNHLYFYWYRQILGQKVEFLVSFYNNEISEKSEIFDDQFSVERPDGSNFTLKIRSTKLEDSAMYFCASSQSGGTDTQYFGPGTRLTVL.

The J gene is TRBJ1-2, the V gene TRBV13; no firm D call. The CDR3 totals 15 residues. Germline lookup yields CDR1 PRHDT and CDR2 FYEKMQ (reference sequence). The V and J ends lost 2 bases and 3 bases respectively, with 13 bases between them. CDR3 nucleotides: TGTGCCAGCAGCTTATACTCCTACAGAGACTATGGCTACACCTTC. It yields the protein CASSLYSYRDYGYTF.

The V and J genes are TRBV7-9 and TRBJ1-5, with 9 nucleotides matching TRBD1. Per the germline V gene, CDR1 is SEHNR and CDR2 is FQNEAQ (reference sequence). V was clipped by 1 base and J by 4 bases; unmatched bases: 5. This CDR3 is 16 amino acids long. The CDR3 DNA follows: TGTGCCAGCAGCTTAGAATCCGGGACAGGGAATCAGCCCCAGCATTTT. It is translated as CASSLESGTGNQPQHF. Full variable domain (missing parts from reference TRBV7-9 and TRBJ1-5): DTGVSQNPRHKITKRGQNVTFRCDPISEHNRLYWYRQTLGQGPEFLTYFQNEAQLEKSRLLSDRFSAERPKGSFSTLEIQRTEQGDSAMYLCASSLESGTGNQPQHFGDGTRLSIL.